The 31 T cell receptor beta chains in this list originate from one sample, sequenced in a study of T cells in localized non-small cell lung cancer. Measured with immunoSEQ multiplex PCR; TCRdb has only the in-frame clones, and not every one. The top ten hold about 2.1% of the sample, which has about 59,000 clones, roughly nine tenths seen once. Specimen: peripheral blood, collected before any cancer treatment. All receptors derive from a woman aged 35 to 75 with stage I lung adenocarcinoma.

The chain joins TRBV7-2 to TRBJ2-3; 8 nucleotides agree with TRBD2. Trimming at V came to 2 bases and at J to 2 bases, leaving 12 bases not matched to a gene. This CDR3 is 18 amino acids long. Germline values: CDR1 SGHTA, CDR2 FQGNSA. CDR3 in DNA: TGTGCCAGCAGCTTACGGGACTGGCGGGGGGATCCCACAGATACGCAGTATTTT. Encoded protein: CASSLRDWRGDPTDTQYF.

This clone was seen a few times. The V call is TRBV19, the J call TRBJ2-6, with D perhaps TRBD1 or TRBD2 (6 bases each). CDR3 length: 17 amino acids. Germline V gene data show CDR1 as LNHDA and CDR2 as SQIVND (reference sequence). V was cut by 4 bases and J by 4 bases, with 17 bases left in between. CDR3 loop: CASSSGTSPRGANVLTF. The DNA for the CDR3 is TGTGCCAGTAGTAGCGGGACATCCCCTAGGGGGGCCAACGTCCTGACTTTC.

The V call is TRBV6-1, the J call TRBJ2-7, with a possible D match to TRBD2 (6 bases). With 7 bases removed from V and 6 bases from J, the gap between germline ends came to 19 bases. Germline lookup yields CDR1 MNHNS and CDR2 SASEGT. This CDR3 has 14 amino acids. Written as DNA, the CDR3 is TGTGCCAGCATCACCCTCTTGGGGGGAGGCGAGCAGTACTTC. This gives the protein CASITLLGGGEQYF.

V usage is TRBV19 and J usage is TRBJ2-7; D is perhaps TRBD1 (6 bases). The CDR3 contains 14 residues. Trimming removed 5 bases from V and 6 bases from J, with 17 bases in between. In germline, CDR1 is LNHDA, CDR2 SQIVND (reference sequence). This chain's CDR3 is CASSPVWGHGEQYF. The CDR3 DNA reads TGTGCCAGTAGTCCCGTCTGGGGGCATGGCGAGCAGTACTTC. Variable domain in full (rest from reference TRBV19 and TRBJ2-7): DGGITQSPKYLFRKEGQNVTLSCEQNLNHDAMYWYRQDPGQGLRLIYYSQIVNDFQKGDIAEGYSVSREKKESFPLTVTSAQKNPTAFYLCASSPVWGHGEQYFGPGTRLTVT.

V usage is TRBV5-5 and J usage is TRBJ2-1; TRBD1 aligns across 7 bases. This CDR3 contains 15 residues. V gave up 0 bases and J gave up 2 bases; unmatched junction bases: 2. CDR1 is SGHKS and CDR2 is YYEKEE in the germline V gene (reference sequence). Here the CDR3 reads CASSLGQGPYNEQFF. The CDR3 DNA follows: TGTGCCAGCAGCTTGGGACAGGGTCCCTACAATGAGCAGTTCTTC.

The rearrangement uses TRBV7-2 and TRBJ2-1, with D tentatively TRBD2 (6 bases). V was pared by 6 bases and J by 9 bases, with 15 bases between. The germline V gene has CDR1 SGHTA and CDR2 FQGNSA. The CDR3 extends over 13 amino acids. CDR3: CASSSGSEGEQFF. CDR3 in DNA: TGTGCCAGCAGTTCCGGTTCGGAGGGTGAGCAGTTCTTC.

The chain links TRBV19 to TRBJ1-1, with D possibly being TRBD1 (6 bases). V dropped 4 bases and J dropped 5 bases, with 14 bases sitting between them. CDR3 size: 14 residues. Germline V lookup: CDR1 LNHDA, CDR2 SQIVND (reference sequence). CDR3 in DNA: TGTGCCAGTAGTACGAGCTGGCAGGGGACTGAAGCTTTCTTT. Translating gives CASSTSWQGTEAFF.

The chain carries TRBV13 and TRBJ1-2; no clear D gene. Germline V CDR1 and CDR2: PRHDT, FYEKMQ (reference sequence). The V end lost 5 bases, the J end lost 8 bases, and 18 bases lay between the germline ends. The CDR3 has 14 amino acids. CDR3 coding DNA: TGTGCCAGCAGCCCTCCCCAGGAGATGTGGGGCTACACCTTC. Translating it yields CASSPPQEMWGYTF.

V and J are TRBV29-1 and TRBJ1-1, with D unclear. The CDR3 sequence is 14 residues long. From germline, CDR1 is SQVTM and CDR2 ANQGSEA. Trimming left V 8 bases short and J 0 bases short, with 16 bases between. The CDR3: CSHRRVGVNTEAFF. CDR3 DNA sequence: TGCAGCCACCGCCGTGTAGGCGTGAACACTGAAGCTTTCTTT. Together with reference TRBV29-1 and TRBJ1-1, the CDR3 gives the full variable domain: SAVISQKPSRDICQRGTSLTIQCQVDSQVTMMFWYRQQPGQSLTLIATANQGSEATYESGFVIDKFPISRPNLTFSTLTVSNMSPEDSSIYLCSHRRVGVNTEAFFGQGTRLTVV.

This clone was found a few times. The rearrangement uses TRBV5-4 and TRBJ1-4, with D possibly matching TRBD1 (5 bases). The CDR3 totals 13 residues. Germline-derived CDR1 and CDR2 are SGHNT and YYREEE (reference sequence). V was trimmed by 1 base and J by 6 bases, leaving 7 bases between them. Written as DNA, the CDR3 is TGTGCCAGCAGCTTGCGAGGGGATGAAAAACTGTTTTTT. It yields the protein CASSLRGDEKLFF.

The rearrangement links TRBV30 to TRBJ1-2; TRBD1 matches at 9 bases. Per germline, CDR1 GTSNPN and CDR2 SVGIG (reference sequence). This CDR3 region has 13 residues. Losses at the gene ends were 7 bases for V and 3 bases for J; bases not matched to a gene: 6. CDR3 DNA sequence: TGTGCCTTGAAGGGGGACAGGGACTATGGCTACACCTTC. Its protein product is CALKGDRDYGYTF.

The J gene is TRBJ2-5, the V gene TRBV7-3; 8 bases map to TRBD2. The V and J ends lost 3 bases and 5 bases, in that order; junction bases with no gene match: 2. This CDR3 spans 13 amino acids. Germline V gene sequence: CDR1 SGHTA, CDR2 FQGTGA. The CDR3 region is CASSFTSGETQYF. In nucleotides, the CDR3 is TGTGCCAGCAGCTTCACTAGCGGTGAGACCCAGTACTTC. The whole variable domain, filled in from reference TRBV7-3 and TRBJ2-5, reads GAGVSQTPSNKVTEKGKYVELRCDPISGHTALYWYRQSLGQGPEFLIYFQGTGAADDSGLPNDRFFAVRPEGSVSTLKIQRTERGDSAVYLCASSFTSGETQYFGPGTRLLVL.

This CDR3 is CASSSPDRGDFNQPQHF. The CDR3 coding sequence is TGTGCCAGTAGCTCCCCGGACAGGGGGGATTTCAATCAGCCCCAGCATTTT. V gene TRBV19 combines with J gene TRBJ1-5, with TRBD1 identical over 10 bases. Germline loops: CDR1 LNHDA, CDR2 SQIVND (reference sequence). Trimming at V came to 6 bases and at J to 3 bases, leaving 11 bases not matched to a gene. This CDR3 has 17 amino acids.

The V gene is TRBV18, the J gene TRBJ1-1; no reliable D call. CDR1 is KGHSH, CDR2 LQKENI, per germline. The V gene lost 2 bases and the J gene lost 7 bases, with 8 bases spanning the gap. CDR3 length: 12 residues. The CDR3 region is CASSPTRGEAFF. CDR3 nucleotides: TGTGCCAGCTCACCAACGCGGGGTGAAGCTTTCTTT.

The genes are TRBV2 and TRBJ1-6, with D tentatively TRBD1 (6 bases). V gave up 7 bases and J gave up 7 bases, with 14 bases separating them. The CDR3 has 14 amino acids. CDR1 and CDR2 (germline): SNHLY, FYNNEI. The CDR3 nucleotides are TGTGCCAGCATCGAGGGGGACACAAATTCACCCCTCCACTTT. Translating it yields CASIEGDTNSPLHF.

The chain couples TRBV13 to TRBJ1-1, with 7 positions matching TRBD1. The CDR3 loop spans 15 amino acids. V lost 5 bases to trimming and J lost 0 bases; unmatched junction nucleotides: 6. Germline CDR1 and CDR2: PRHDT and FYEKMQ (reference sequence). The CDR3 here is CASSLRGVMNTEAFF. As DNA, the CDR3 is TGTGCCAGCAGCCTCAGGGGGGTAATGAACACTGAAGCTTTCTTT.

The V and J genes are TRBV5-1 and TRBJ1-1, with TRBD1 as a possible D gene (5 bases). V lost 0 bases and J lost 7, with 10 bases in between. The CDR3 consists of 13 residues. Germline-derived CDR1 and CDR2 are SGHRS and YFSETQ. The CDR3 sequence is CASSLDLGGEAFF. For the CDR3, the DNA is TGCGCCAGCAGCTTGGATCTCGGGGGTGAAGCTTTCTTT.

As regards this clone: Other DNA sequences within the sample encode an identical CDR3. The CDR3 reads CASSLDRATDTQYF. CDR3 DNA sequence: TGTGCCAGCAGCTTAGACAGGGCGACAGATACGCAGTATTTT. The rearrangement joins TRBV11-2 to TRBJ2-3; D perhaps matches TRBD1 (5 bases). V lost 0 bases and J lost 3, with 7 bases in between. There are 14 residues in the CDR3. Germline V gives CDR1 SGHAT, CDR2 FQNNGV. Complete variable domain (other parts from reference TRBV11-2 and TRBJ2-3): EAGVAQSPRYKIIEKRQSVAFWCNPISGHATLYWYQQILGQGPKLLIQFQNNGVVDDSQLPKDRFSAERLKGVDSTLKIQPAKLEDSAVYLCASSLDRATDTQYFGPGTRLTVL.

Only a few counts were recorded for this clone. The V and J genes are TRBV5-8 and TRBJ2-2; TRBD1 matches at 9 bases. From germline, CDR1 is SGHTS and CDR2 YDEGEE. V dropped 2 bases and J dropped 5; count of bases not matched to a gene: 4. This CDR3 has 15 residues. The CDR3 nucleotides read TGTGCCAGCAGCTTTGGACAGGGGATGACCGGGGAGCTGTTTTTT. It translates to CASSFGQGMTGELFF. Supplemented by reference TRBV5-8 and TRBJ2-2, the full variable domain reads EAGVTQSPTHLIKTRGQQATLRCSPISGHTSVYWYQQALGLGLQFLLWYDEGEERNRGNFPPRFSGRQFPNYSSELNVNALELEDSALYLCASSFGQGMTGELFFGEGSRLTVL.

The sample holds a few counts of this clone. The genes are TRBV10-3 and TRBJ2-7, with D maybe TRBD2 (5 bases). This CDR3 has 13 amino acids. The V gene lost 3 bases and the J gene lost 6 bases, with 12 bases spanning the gap. The germline CDR1 and CDR2 sequences are ENHRY and SYGVKD. The CDR3 DNA is TGTGCCATCAGTGACCTCTCCGCGGGCGAGCAGTACTTC. It is translated as CAISDLSAGEQYF.

V usage is TRBV5-1 and J usage is TRBJ2-3, with a tentative D call TRBD2 (5 bases). The CDR3 runs 16 residues. The V end was cut by 3 bases, the J end by 4 bases, with 18 bases between. CDR1 and CDR2 from the germline V gene are SGHRS and YFSETQ. The DNA for the CDR3 is TGCGCCAGCAGCTATGGATCTGCCCGGGGATCAGATACGCAGTATTTT. Translating it yields CASSYGSARGSDTQYF. Complete variable domain (other parts from reference TRBV5-1 and TRBJ2-3): KAGVTQTPRYLIKTRGQQVTLSCSPISGHRSVSWYQQTPGQGLQFLFEYFSETQRNKGNFPGRFSGRQFSNSRSEMNVSTLELGDSALYLCASSYGSARGSDTQYFGPGTRLTVL.

The chain links TRBV6-1 to TRBJ2-3, with TRBD2 identical over 7 bases. CDR1 and CDR2 from the germline V gene are MNHNS and SASEGT. CDR3 size: 16 residues. The V and J ends lost 3 bases and 4 bases, in that order; junction bases with no gene match: 10. CDR3 sequence (DNA): TGTGCCAGCAGTGAGCCCTCAAGCGGACTAGCAGATACGCAGTATTTT. Protein: CASSEPSSGLADTQYF.

As DNA, the CDR3 is TGCGCCAGCAGCCAAGTCCTCCTAGCGCCTTCCCCTCTTTACACCGGGGAGCTGTTTTTT. This codes for CASSQVLLAPSPLYTGELFF. The genes are TRBV4-3 and TRBJ2-2; D perhaps matches TRBD2 (6 bases). The CDR3 sequence is 20 residues long. Germline V gives CDR1 LGHNA, CDR2 YSLEER. Trimming left V 1 base short and J 3 bases short, with 24 bases between.

This clone was counted once. CDR3 protein: CASSLGPRAGGRNTQYF. In nucleotides, the CDR3 is TGTGCCAGCAGTTTAGGGCCCCGCGCGGGAGGGAGAAATACGCAGTATTTT. The chain recombines TRBV28 with TRBJ2-3; 9 bases align to TRBD2. The CDR3 runs to 17 residues. CDR1 and CDR2 (germline): MDHEN, SYDVKM. The V segment lost 2 bases and the J segment 7 bases; nucleotides outside the gene matches: 13.

In this sample, this clone turned up a few times. The chain carries TRBV5-4 and TRBJ2-7; D is ambiguous. Trimming removed 2 bases from V and 4 bases from J, with 10 bases in between. Germline assignment: CDR1 SGHNT and CDR2 YYREEE (reference sequence). This CDR3 comprises 13 residues. In nucleotides, the CDR3 is TGTGCCAGCAGCTTATCACCCATGTACGAGCAGTACTTC. Translation: CASSLSPMYEQYF.

This chain connects TRBV5-6 to TRBJ1-1; TRBD1 agrees at 7 bases. The ends lost 6 bases at V and 1 base at J; junction bases unmatched: 6. This CDR3 has 14 residues. CDR1 SGHDT and CDR2 YYEEEE come from the germline V gene. CDR3 in DNA: TGTGCCAGCAACCCAGACAGGGCGAACACTGAAGCTTTCTTT. Translated, it gives CASNPDRANTEAFF.

In this sample, this clone turned up a few times. The genes are TRBV12-5 and TRBJ1-1, with a weak D call TRBD1 (6 bases). The CDR3 runs 15 residues. Germline CDR1 and CDR2: LGHNT and FRNRAP. V shed 3 bases and J shed 1 base, with 12 bases lying between them. CDR3 sequence: CASGFVPGENTEAFF. The DNA of the CDR3 is TGTGCTAGTGGTTTTGTGCCAGGGGAGAACACTGAAGCTTTCTTT.

The rearrangement uses TRBV11-3 and TRBJ2-3; 11 bases line up with TRBD2. This CDR3 has 15 amino acids. V dropped 4 bases and J dropped 6; count of bases not matched to a gene: 6. CDR1 and CDR2 from the germline V gene are SGHNT and YENEEA. CDR3 residues: CASSYSGRAGDTQYF. The CDR3 bases are TGTGCCAGCAGCTATAGCGGGAGGGCCGGGGATACGCAGTATTTT.

The CDR3 region has the DNA TGTGCCAGCAGCCTAGGGAGGATAGGGGGCGTCTATGGCTACACCTTC. The encoded protein is CASSLGRIGGVYGYTF. The gene calls are TRBV7-2 and TRBJ1-2; 7 bases are a match to TRBD1. Germline CDR1 and CDR2: SGHTA and FQGNSA. After removal of 5 bases from V and 4 bases from J, the junction contained 13 bases not matched to a gene. The CDR3 is made up of 16 amino acids.

In DNA, the CDR3 is TGTGCCAGCAGCTTAGCCCCAGACACGAATGGCTACACCTTC. This encodes CASSLAPDTNGYTF. This chain joins TRBV7-2 and TRBJ1-2; D is undetermined. Trimming pared 0 bases from V and 6 bases from J, leaving 11 bases between. There are 14 residues in the CDR3. Germline V gives CDR1 SGHTA, CDR2 FQGNSA.

With respect to this clone: The junction departs from the called germline gene at one end, perhaps through a read error. V is TRBV28 and J is TRBJ2-1; 11 nucleotides agree with TRBD1. CDR1 MDHEN and CDR2 SYDVKM come from the germline V gene. The CDR3 is 13 residues long. CDR3 DNA: TGTGCCAGCAGCCCTGTTCTCTGGGGACAGGGGGTCTTC. Protein sequence: CASSPVLWGQGVF. Based on the CDR3 plus reference TRBV28 and TRBJ2-1, the full variable domain is DVKVTQSSRYLVKRTGEKVFLECVQDMDHENMFWYRQDPGLGLRLIYFSYDVKMKEKGDIPEGYSVSREKKERFSLILESASTNQTSMYLCASSPVLWGQGVFGPGTRLTVL.